This T cell receptor beta chain was captured by sequencing in a study of vaccination and CD4 T cells after COVID-19. Study-level information: As their vaccination, participants received two doses of either BNT162b2 or mRNA-1273 vaccine.

The Oncomine TCR Beta short-read assay was applied to DNA of cultured CD4+ T cells. TCRdb recomputed calls from the PCR reads with MiXCR, one row per CDR3 protein. The table includes 28,000 or so distinct CDR3 sequences, about 64% detected once. Study findings and constraints: Convalescent patients' median share of reactive clones seen only post-vaccination was 80% to 90%.

The CDR3 is 15 amino acids. The germline gives CDR1 DFQATT, CDR2 SNEGSKA (reference sequence). V gave up 3 bases and J gave up 1 base, with 12 bases separating them. Treatment indicated: approximately nine-day PBMC culture with coronavirus spike peptide pools or control peptides (ViraFEST assay). With peptide pools, ViraFEST first expanded antigen-specific T cells and afterwards sequenced their TCRs. This clonotype has just a few counts. Antigen unknown. The sequence derives from a human donor who had recovered from COVID-19. The sample comprised CD4+ T cells from blood, cultured in vitro. The rearrangement uses TRBV20-1 and TRBJ2-2; D may correspond to TRBD1 or TRBD2 (6 bases each). The CDR3 region has the DNA TGCAGTGCTAGTGGGGGGCTCGTGAACACCGGGGAGCTGTTTTTT. Protein: CSASGGLVNTGELFF.